Listed below are T cell receptor beta chains from one sample, sequenced in a study of shared clonotypes between healthy human individuals. Data came from immunoSEQ multiplex PCR; TCRdb stores just in-frame clones and leaves some out. The table has under 850,000 clones, roughly 92% seen once. The sequenced sample consisted of naive CD8+ T cells sorted from blood. The source is a man aged 25 to 40 in good health. CDR3s include the opening cysteine and the closing phenylalanine or tryptophan. The D gene is left open where the match is weak. Where a row states a size, it is once, few, many or the class of an expanded clone; other rows omit it.

v_gene	d_gene	j_gene	abundance	CDR3aa	CDR3nt
TRBV4-1	TRBD1	TRBJ1-3	few	CASSPGQGRNTIYF	TGCGCCAGCAGTCCAGGACAGGGACGAAACACCATATATTTT
TRBV27	TRBD1	TRBJ1-5	once	CASSPPGQGLHF	TGTGCCAGCAGTCCCCCGGGACAGGGGTTGCATTTT
TRBV4-2	NA	TRBJ2-5	once	CASSDGAGQETQYF	TGTGCCAGCAGCGACGGGGCAGGTCAAGAGACCCAGTACTTC
TRBV7-9	TRBD2	TRBJ2-1	NA	CASSLSGRKDNEQFF	TGTGCCAGCAGCTTAAGCGGGAGAAAGGACAATGAGCAGTTCTTC
TRBV29-1	TRBD2	TRBJ2-1	NA	CSVNGLAGGPNEQFF	TGCAGCGTAAATGGACTAGCGGGAGGGCCCAATGAGCAGTTCTTC
TRBV28	NA	TRBJ2-7	NA	CASSLLGQNYEQYF	TGTGCCAGCAGTTTACTCGGACAGAACTACGAGCAGTACTTC
TRBV28	TRBD1	TRBJ2-7	NA	CASSLSSGSRGQPLRTYEQYF	TGTGCCAGCAGTTTATCCTCCGGCTCTAGGGGACAGCCACTGCGAACCTACGAGCAGTACTTC
TRBV18	NA	TRBJ2-7	once	CASSPASSYEQYF	TGTGCCAGCTCACCTGCGAGCTCCTACGAGCAGTACTTC
TRBV7-9	NA	TRBJ1-2	NA	CASSHPGGRDYGYTF	TGTGCCAGCAGCCACCCCGGGGGGCGCGACTATGGCTACACCTTC
TRBV7-9	TRBD2	TRBJ2-1	NA	CASSSTTRTSGRYEQFF	TGTGCCAGCAGCTCTACGACAAGGACTAGCGGGAGGTACGAGCAGTTCTTC
TRBV7-9	NA	TRBJ2-3	NA	CASSLVSTDTQYF	TGTGCCAGCAGCTTAGTCTCTACAGATACGCAGTATTTT
TRBV6-5	NA	TRBJ2-1	NA	CASSYSRGEQFF	TGTGCCAGCAGTTACTCGCGTGGTGAGCAGTTCTTC
TRBV7-9	NA	TRBJ2-1	NA	CASRHPTSVNEQFF	TGTGCCAGCAGACACCCGACTAGTGTCAATGAGCAGTTCTTC
TRBV27	TRBD2	TRBJ2-7	NA	CASSLQGLAGIYEQYF	TGTGCCAGCAGTTTACAAGGACTAGCGGGAATTTACGAGCAGTACTTC
TRBV7-9	NA	TRBJ2-2	once	CASSLLVGSTISNTGELFF	TGTGCCAGCAGCTTATTGGTGGGATCCACTATTTCTAACACCGGGGAGCTGTTTTTT
TRBV29-1	TRBD1	TRBJ1-1	NA	CSGRGQSMNTEAFF	TGCAGCGGCAGGGGACAGTCCATGAACACTGAAGCTTTCTTT
TRBV28	TRBD1	TRBJ2-7	NA	CASSPFWTGFESYEQYF	TGTGCCAGCAGCCCCTTCTGGACAGGGTTTGAGTCCTACGAGCAGTACTTC
TRBV2	NA	TRBJ2-7	NA	CATRSSYEQYF	TGTGCCACCAGGTCCAGCTACGAGCAGTACTTC
TRBV6-6	NA	TRBJ2-1	NA	CASSYSKQGRDEQFF	TGTGCCAGCAGTTACTCGAAGCAGGGCAGGGATGAGCAGTTCTTC
TRBV7-9	TRBD1	TRBJ2-7	NA	CASSLGDRGKNEQYF	TGTGCCAGCAGCCTCGGGGACAGGGGAAAGAACGAGCAGTACTTC
TRBV11-2	NA	TRBJ2-1	NA	CASSIHRDWGGDEQFF	TGTGCCAGCAGCATACACCGGGACTGGGGAGGTGATGAGCAGTTCTTC
TRBV9	NA	TRBJ2-3	NA	CASSVGRGGEYTQYF	TGTGCCAGCAGCGTAGGACGGGGTGGTGAATATACGCAGTATTTT
TRBV29-1	TRBD1	TRBJ2-7	once	CSVFFVGQGTLGASYEQYF	TGCAGCGTTTTCTTCGTCGGACAGGGGACCCTCGGCGCATCCTACGAGCAGTACTTC
TRBV5-1	NA	TRBJ2-1	NA	CASSLVLGREGYNEQFF	TGCGCCAGCAGCTTGGTTCTTGGTAGAGAAGGATACAATGAGCAGTTCTTC
TRBV28	NA	TRBJ1-5	once	CASSLRQGHQPQHF	TGTGCCAGCAGTTTAAGGCAGGGACATCAGCCCCAGCATTTT
TRBV27	TRBD2	TRBJ2-7	NA	CASISTSGMGEQYF	TGTGCCAGCATTTCGACTAGCGGGATGGGCGAGCAGTACTTC
TRBV7-9	TRBD2	TRBJ2-7	once	CASLSAGAKYEQYF	TGTGCCAGCTTGTCGGCGGGAGCTAAGTACGAGCAGTACTTC
TRBV27	NA	TRBJ1-1	NA	CASQVGLYTEAFF	TGTGCCAGCCAAGTGGGTTTGTACACTGAAGCTTTCTTT
TRBV7-9	TRBD1	TRBJ1-1	NA	CASSFGQGNTEAFF	TGTGCCAGCAGCTTCGGACAGGGGAACACTGAAGCTTTCTTT
TRBV5-5	NA	TRBJ2-5	NA	CASSLASRETQYF	TGTGCCAGCAGCTTGGCCTCGCGGGAGACCCAGTACTTC